The entry below gives a single T cell receptor beta chain sequence along with its context. The target of this receptor is not known. Base quality data are lacking; no much larger clone is found one base away. The collaborating institutions used their own protocols to collect whole blood in K2EDTA tubes. For TCRbeta analysis, collaborators shipped samples in one of three forms: frozen whole blood, isolated PBMCs, or DNA extracted from either of those sample types. The data originate from a study of blood T cell repertoires in COVID-19 (dated by TCRdb to the early 2020s). With respect to the entire study: The collaborator samples originated in the United States, Italy and Spain and spanned the acute and convalescent phases of COVID-19. The material from the prospective study consisted of cDNA or gDNA derived from T cells, B-cell-depleted T cells, or PBMCs. Subjects who had been exposed to COVID-19, were actively infected with it, or had recovered from it provided the deeply sampled blood TCRbeta repertoires that made up the dataset. The repertoires were released in a freely available public database meant as a resource for research on the immune response to SARS-CoV-2. Samples came from the ongoing ImmuneRACE study (first 160 participants) plus 1,254 subjects from 6 global collaborators. Nearly every sample came with metadata listing a de-identified subject ID, COVID-19 status, age in years and sex. HLA class I and class II types, where available, came from metadata supplied by the sample provider rather than from assay-based typing. Beyond this particular receptor, the publication reports: Clinical and demographic metadata were provided uncurated, with the amount varying by source and participant.

The germline V gene gives CDR1 as MNHEY and CDR2 as SVGAGI. The germline V end is reduced by 7 bases and the J end by 6 bases; junction bases left unmatched: 9. CDR3 length: 15 amino acids, cysteine to phenylalanine. Of all the DNA, just the CDR3 is kept, 45 bases in frame from base 1. TCRbeta CDR3 regions were amplified from genomic DNA using the immunoSEQ Assay, a bias-controlled multiplex PCR. As for how the authors treated the data: Nucleated cell counts per sample were estimated from amplification of reference gene primers within the assay. To quantify the absolute abundance of each unique TCRbeta CDR3 rearrangement, sequence reads were collapsed and filtered. For each sample, productive Simpson clonality was calculated as the square root of Simpson's diversity index over productive rearrangements. TCRdb took this table from immuneACCESS and kept in-frame rearrangements with V and J called. Such tables lack part of the clones; where checked against another copy, unresolved V genes explain under half of the gap, and the rest is unexplained. Clone size and the V and J calls come from that table; the DNA yielded D and trimming. Present in this sample are about 400,000 clones, approximately 86% of which were seen just once. 2.5% to 3.5% of the sample is in the top ten clones.

Sequencing was done on a sample of peripheral blood. The origin of this receptor is a human donor in a cohort sampled during active COVID-19. The chain joins TRBV6-5 to TRBJ1-6, and TRBD1 aligns with 7 junction nucleotides. The DNA is as follows: TGTGCCAGCAATATCCTGAGGGACAGTAATTCACCCCTCCACTTT. Translation gives CASNILRDSNSPLHF.